What follows are 28 T cell receptor beta chains derived from one specimen sequenced in a study of immune evolution from preneoplasia to lung adenocarcinoma. Assay: immunoSEQ multiplex PCR; the TCRdb copy retains only in-frame clones and omits some. This sample has 4,000 to 6,000 clones, with about four fifths found just once. Sample: FFPE normal lung tissue adjacent to the tumor. The receptors come from a person aged 50-70 years with lung adenocarcinoma.

The chain uses TRBV6-5 and TRBJ2-1; 7 bases map to TRBD2. This CDR3 region has 14 residues. The V gene's germline CDR1 is MNHEY and CDR2 SVGAGI. The V and J ends lost 2 bases and 7 bases, in that order; junction bases with no gene match: 5. The CDR3 nucleotides are TGTGCCAGCAGTTACGGCGGGGGTGTGAATGAGCAGTTCTTC. This sequence encodes CASSYGGGVNEQFF.

CDR3 coding DNA: TGTGCCAGCAGTGATGGCGGGAGTACGTACGAGCAGTACTTC. The encoded protein is CASSDGGSTYEQYF. The chain joins TRBV25-1 to TRBJ2-7, with 7 bases identical to TRBD2. Germline CDR1 reads MGHDK; CDR2 reads SYGVNS. The ends lost 3 bases at V and 4 bases at J; junction bases unmatched: 6. There are 14 residues in the CDR3.

The gene calls are TRBV29-1 and TRBJ2-1; D might be TRBD1 (5 bases). With 7 bases removed from V and 4 bases from J, the gap between germline ends came to 11 bases. This CDR3 spans 12 amino acids. CDR1 SQVTM and CDR2 ANQGSEA come from the germline V gene. The CDR3 sequence: CSANDRYNEQFF. CDR3 bases: TGCAGCGCCAACGACAGATACAATGAGCAGTTCTTC.

As DNA, the CDR3 is TGCAGTGCTAGACAGGGGCCCGAGCAGTACTTC. This translates into CSARQGPEQYF. The rearrangement uses TRBV20-1 and TRBJ2-7; TRBD1 might be the D (6 bases). This CDR3 has 11 amino acids. V lost 2 bases and J lost 6, with 8 bases in between. CDR1 DFQATT and CDR2 SNEGSKA come from the germline V gene (reference sequence).

This chain links TRBV7-9 with TRBJ2-7, with 7 positions matching TRBD1. V shed 1 base, J shed 6 bases, and the junction held 3 bases outside the gene matches. Per the germline V gene, CDR1 is SEHNR and CDR2 is FQNEAQ (reference sequence). The CDR3 is 13 amino acids. The CDR3 loop is CASSLGPGGEQYF. The CDR3 DNA reads TGTGCCAGCAGCTTAGGGCCAGGGGGCGAGCAGTACTTC.

The J gene is TRBJ1-3, the V gene TRBV5-1; 8 positions agree with TRBD1. Unmatched junction bases numbered 7, after V lost 4 bases and J lost 1 base. CDR1 is SGHRS, CDR2 YFSETQ, per germline. The length of the CDR3 is 16 residues. This chain's CDR3 is CASSLGQGVSGNTIYF. CDR3 nucleotide sequence: TGCGCCAGCAGCCTTGGACAGGGTGTTTCTGGAAACACCATATATTTT.

J is TRBJ2-1 and V is TRBV2; TRBD2 matches 10 bases. V dropped 6 bases and J dropped 2; count of bases not matched to a gene: 4. The CDR3 spans 15 residues. Germline CDR1 reads SNHLY; CDR2 reads FYNNEI. The CDR3 DNA follows: TGTGCCAGCAGGATAACTAGCGGGACCTACAATGAGCAGTTCTTC. It specifies CASRITSGTYNEQFF.

The CDR3 nucleotides are TGCAGCGTTGTGGTCTCGTGGGTGAACACTGAAGCTTTCTTT. As protein: CSVVVSWVNTEAFF. The J gene is TRBJ1-1, the V gene TRBV29-1; D is ambiguous. V was clipped by 4 bases and J by 0 bases, with 12 bases between them. Germline V gives CDR1 SQVTM, CDR2 ANQGSEA. The CDR3 is 14 residues long.

V is TRBV5-1 and J is TRBJ1-2; D may be TRBD1 (5 bases). CDR1 is SGHRS and CDR2 is YFSETQ in the germline V gene. V was trimmed by 0 bases and J by 3 bases, leaving 12 bases between them. The CDR3 has 15 residues. The CDR3 DNA is TGCGCCAGCAGCTTGGGACCTGGAGGGGACTATGGCTACACCTTC. This sequence encodes CASSLGPGGDYGYTF.

This chain uses TRBV5-1 with TRBJ2-1, with unresolved D. Germline-derived CDR1 and CDR2 are SGHRS and YFSETQ. Deletions cut 1 base from V and 7 bases from J, with 21 bases between. The CDR3 sequence is 17 residues long. In DNA, the CDR3 is TGCGCCAGCAGCTTGCTAGGCGTAGCCGTGGGAAAAAATGAGCAGTTCTTC. It translates to CASSLLGVAVGKNEQFF.

V gene TRBV7-9 combines with J gene TRBJ2-2, with D perhaps matching TRBD1 or TRBD2 (5 bases each). This CDR3 has 15 amino acids. Trimming left V 5 bases short and J 5 bases short, with 15 bases between. Germline CDR1 and CDR2: SEHNR and FQNEAQ (reference sequence). This CDR3 is CASSIRDPSTGELFF. The CDR3 bases are TGTGCCAGCAGCATCCGGGACCCAAGTACCGGGGAGCTGTTTTTT. The full variable domain, completed using reference TRBV7-9 and TRBJ2-2, is DTGVSQNPRHKITKRGQNVTFRCDPISEHNRLYWYRQTLGQGPEFLTYFQNEAQLEKSRLLSDRFSAERPKGSFSTLEIQRTEQGDSAMYLCASSIRDPSTGELFFGEGSRLTVL.

The rearrangement joins TRBV19 to TRBJ2-2; 12 bases align to TRBD2. The V segment lost 3 bases and the J segment 4 bases; nucleotides outside the gene matches: 3. Germline-derived CDR1 and CDR2 are LNHDA and SQIVND (reference sequence). CDR3 length: 16 amino acids. The CDR3 sequence: CASSIGLAGLTGELFF. The CDR3 region has the DNA TGTGCCAGTAGTATTGGACTAGCGGGACTCACCGGGGAGCTGTTTTTT.

V and J are TRBV4-1 and TRBJ1-4; D possibly corresponds to TRBD1 (5 bases). From germline, CDR1 is MGHRA and CDR2 YSYEKL. The V and J ends lost 0 bases and 3 bases respectively, with 11 bases between them. This CDR3 contains 16 residues. Here the CDR3 reads CASSQEESGSNEKLFF. CDR3 sequence (DNA): TGCGCCAGCAGCCAAGAAGAGTCAGGGTCTAATGAAAAACTGTTTTTT.

As regards this clone: This specimen includes other DNA sequences encoding the same CDR3. The rearrangement joins TRBV11-2 to TRBJ2-1, with D hard to call. Germline lookup yields CDR1 SGHAT and CDR2 FQNNGV. The CDR3 length is 12 residues. Trimming took off 3 bases at V and 6 bases at J, with 6 bases between the two ends. The CDR3 DNA reads as TGTGCCAGCAGCTTGAATTCCAATGAGCAGTTCTTC. As protein: CASSLNSNEQFF.

The CDR3 DNA reads as TGTGCCAGCAGTTGGACAGCAACTAATGAAAAACTGTTTTTT. Translated, it gives CASSWTATNEKLFF. The chain couples TRBV6-5 to TRBJ1-4; D might be TRBD1 (6 bases). The germline CDR1 and CDR2 sequences are MNHEY and SVGAGI. There are 14 residues in the CDR3. Trimming pared 4 bases from V and 0 bases from J, leaving 6 bases between.

The chain employs TRBV5-4 and TRBJ2-7; 12 bases match TRBD1. Trimming at V came to 4 bases and at J to 7 bases, leaving 9 bases not matched to a gene. This CDR3 comprises 15 residues. CDR1 and CDR2 from the germline V gene are SGHNT and YYREEE (reference sequence). The DNA for the CDR3 is TGTGCCAGCAGCCGACCGGGACAGGGGGCGCGGGAGCAGTACTTC. Translating it yields CASSRPGQGAREQYF.

The rearrangement joins TRBV2 to TRBJ2-7; D gene ambiguous. Trimming removed 3 bases at V and 0 bases at J, with 9 bases between. The germline gives CDR1 SNHLY, CDR2 FYNNEI. The CDR3 consists of 14 residues. This CDR3 reads CASSDRHFSYEQYF. CDR3 nucleotide sequence: TGTGCCAGCAGTGATAGGCACTTCTCCTACGAGCAGTACTTC.

The rearrangement links TRBV30 to TRBJ2-7, with D possibly being TRBD1 (5 bases). The CDR3 is 14 residues long. The germline V and J ends were trimmed by 0 bases and 2 bases, with 11 bases remaining between them. Germline values: CDR1 GTSNPN, CDR2 SVGIG (reference sequence). The CDR3: CAWSVPREPYEQYF. The DNA for the CDR3 is TGTGCCTGGAGTGTACCCAGGGAACCCTACGAGCAGTACTTC.

The V and J genes are TRBV11-2 and TRBJ1-3; D ambiguous. V was clipped by 3 bases and J by 2 bases, with 5 bases between them. This CDR3 has 13 amino acids. Germline CDR1 and CDR2: SGHAT and FQNNGV. CDR3 nucleotides: TGTGCCAGCAGCTTTCAGACTGGAAACACCATATATTTT. Translation: CASSFQTGNTIYF.

The chain couples TRBV12-5 to TRBJ1-1; 7 nucleotides match TRBD1. CDR1 is LGHNT, CDR2 FRNRAP, per germline. V was clipped by 4 bases and J by 1 base; unmatched bases: 3. There are 14 residues in the CDR3. As DNA, the CDR3 is TGTGCTAGTGGTTCGGGACAGCCGAACACTGAAGCTTTCTTT. Translation: CASGSGQPNTEAFF.

This chain uses TRBV6-5 with TRBJ2-6; D may be TRBD2 (7 bases). The CDR3 length is 14 residues. The germline CDR1 and CDR2 sequences are MNHEY and SVGAGI. V shed 8 bases and J shed 4 bases, with 12 bases lying between them. The CDR3 spells CASGGAYGANVLTF. The CDR3 coding sequence is TGTGCCAGCGGGGGGGCATACGGGGCCAACGTCCTGACTTTC.

The rearrangement joins TRBV6-5 to TRBJ2-7; 7 nucleotides line up with TRBD2. This CDR3 region has 14 residues. The ends lost 6 bases at V and 5 bases at J; junction bases unmatched: 10. CDR1 and CDR2 from the germline V gene are MNHEY and SVGAGI. The CDR3 here is CASSQSEGGHEQYF. CDR3 in DNA: TGTGCCAGCAGCCAATCGGAGGGAGGGCACGAGCAGTACTTC.

Written as DNA, the CDR3 is TGTGCCAGCAGTGCGGGACTAGCAGGAAACTACGAGCAGTACTTC. Translation gives CASSAGLAGNYEQYF. The gene calls are TRBV28 and TRBJ2-7, with 9 bases lining up with TRBD2. After removal of 5 bases from V and 3 bases from J, the junction contained 8 bases not matched to a gene. The CDR3 loop spans 15 amino acids. The V gene's germline CDR1 is MDHEN and CDR2 SYDVKM.

This clone was seen a few times. This chain links TRBV28 with TRBJ2-7; tentative D call: TRBD2 (5 bases). Germline V gives CDR1 MDHEN, CDR2 SYDVKM. Trimming took off 5 bases at V and 7 bases at J, with 18 bases between the two ends. The CDR3 contains 14 residues. The CDR3 DNA follows: TGTGCCAGCAGTCCGACTCAAGCACCGGGGGAGCAGTACTTC. Its protein is CASSPTQAPGEQYF.

The V and J genes are TRBV11-1 and TRBJ2-7; D remains unclear. Germline CDR1 SGHAT, CDR2 FQDESV (reference sequence). Trimming took off 1 base at V and 3 bases at J, with 10 bases between the two ends. There are 14 residues in the CDR3. The CDR3 region is CASSLEGFGYEQYF. Written as DNA, the CDR3 is TGTGCCAGCAGCTTAGAAGGGTTTGGCTACGAGCAGTACTTC.

The chain has TRBV5-4 and TRBJ2-7, with 7 bases fitting TRBD2. CDR1 is SGHNT, CDR2 YYREEE, per germline (reference sequence). J lost 6 bases, V lost 6 bases, and 15 bases had no gene match. The CDR3 loop spans 15 amino acids. The CDR3 nucleotides are TGTGCCAGCACCATCTCCGGGCTAGCGGCAAGCGAGCAGTACTTC. Protein sequence: CASTISGLAASEQYF.

The chain combines TRBV7-8 with TRBJ2-7, with a weak D call TRBD1 (5 bases). The CDR3 spans 14 residues. The V end was cut by 2 bases, the J end by 3 bases, with 11 bases between. Per the germline V gene, CDR1 is SGHVS and CDR2 is FQNEAQ. In DNA, the CDR3 is TGTGCCAGCAGCTTACAGGGCATCGGCTACGAGCAGTACTTC. Translation: CASSLQGIGYEQYF.

The chain recombines TRBV30 with TRBJ2-7; 7 nucleotides align to TRBD2. V lost 1 base, J lost 2 bases, and 5 bases stayed unmatched. Germline assignment: CDR1 GTSNPN and CDR2 SVGIG (reference sequence). This CDR3 is 14 amino acids long. CDR3 loop: CAWSGGTITYEQYF. In DNA form, the CDR3 reads TGTGCCTGGAGTGGTGGGACTATTACCTACGAGCAGTACTTC.